This is a list of T cell receptor beta chains from one sample in a study of blood T cell repertoires in COVID-19. Measured with immunoSEQ multiplex PCR; TCRdb has only the in-frame clones, and not every one. Here the sample spans some 220,000 clones, 70% to 90% being singletons. Sequenced: peripheral blood. The source is a woman under 30 who had recovered from COVID-19. Each CDR3 is given with its conserved first and last residue. D genes are given only for firm matches. Clone size is not always given. Where it is, it says once, few, many or a class for expanded clones.

>TRBV5-6|-|TRBJ2-7|TRBD1
CASSFGQGGYEQYF
TGTGCCAGCAGCTTCGGACAGGGTGGCTACGAGCAGTACTTC
>TRBV7-3|few|TRBJ2-7|-
CASSLKAGDGTYEQYF
TGTGCCAGCAGCTTAAAGGCAGGGGACGGGACCTACGAGCAGTACTTC
>TRBV9|-|TRBJ2-7|-
CASSVGLAASGYHEQYF
TGTGCCAGCAGCGTAGGGCTAGCCGCGAGTGGGTACCACGAGCAGTACTTC
>TRBV29-1|-|TRBJ2-2|-
CSVYDTGELFF
TGCAGCGTTTATGACACCGGGGAGCTGTTTTTT
>TRBV5-6|-|TRBJ1-6|-
CASRHGTGRAGNSPLHF
TGTGCCAGCAGACACGGGACGGGGAGGGCTGGGAATTCACCCCTCCACTTT
>TRBV5-1|-|TRBJ2-7|TRBD2
CASSVYGTSAYEQYF
TGCGCCAGCAGCGTCTACGGGACTAGTGCGTACGAGCAGTACTTC
>TRBV27|once|TRBJ2-7|-
CASSLYWLASYEQYF
TGTGCCAGCAGTTTATACTGGCTAGCTTCCTACGAGCAGTACTTC
>TRBV4-1|-|TRBJ1-4|TRBD1
CASQQGLGEKLFF
TGCGCCAGCCAACAGGGGTTGGGGGAAAAACTGTTTTTT
>TRBV11-2|-|TRBJ2-3|-
CASSLEVSRRITDTQYF
TGTGCCAGCAGCTTAGAAGTTAGCAGGAGGATCACAGATACGCAGTATTTT
>TRBV7-7|-|TRBJ2-7|TRBD2
CASSAVLGTSGRAQSYEQYF
TGTGCCAGCAGCGCAGTTCTCGGGACTAGCGGGAGGGCCCAATCCTACGAGCAGTACTTC
>TRBV10-3|once|TRBJ1-2|-
CAITGQDNVDYGYTF
TGTGCCATCACTGGGCAGGATAATGTCGACTATGGCTACACCTTC
>TRBV3-1/TRBV3-2|-|TRBJ1-2|TRBD1
CASATGGYGYTF
TGTGCCAGCGCGACAGGGGGGTATGGCTACACCTTC
>TRBV9|-|TRBJ1-2|-
CASSAGGAYGYTF
TGTGCCAGCAGTGCGGGGGGGGCCTATGGCTACACCTTC
>TRBV4-1|few|TRBJ2-3|-
CASSRTETDTQYF
TGCGCCAGCAGTCGGACAGAAACAGATACGCAGTATTTT
>TRBV7-9|-|TRBJ2-4|TRBD1
CASSSGTAGIIQYF
TGTGCCAGCAGCTCGGGGACAGCCGGGATCATTCAGTACTTC